This T cell receptor beta chain was found in a study of identical twins. The CDR3 contains 14 residues. Looked up from germline, CDR1 is LNHDA and CDR2 is SQIVND (reference sequence). V lost 1 base, J lost 5 bases, and 9 bases lay in between. TCRdb independently ran MiXCR on the 5' RACE reads; one entry per CDR3 protein. The repertoire consists of hundreds of thousands of distinct CDR3 sequences, with 7.5% occurring once and the leading ten covering under 6%. This sample was also put to use in a study of yellow fever vaccine responses in identical twins.

Sequences were obtained from CD8+ T cells sorted from blood. The chain recombines TRBV19 with TRBJ2-1; possible D gene TRBD2, 5 bases. This TCR was sampled from a woman under 30 in good health. CDR3 region: CASSIGSGHNEQFF. For the CDR3, the DNA is TGTGCCAGTAGTATAGGGAGCGGACACAATGAGCAGTTCTTC.